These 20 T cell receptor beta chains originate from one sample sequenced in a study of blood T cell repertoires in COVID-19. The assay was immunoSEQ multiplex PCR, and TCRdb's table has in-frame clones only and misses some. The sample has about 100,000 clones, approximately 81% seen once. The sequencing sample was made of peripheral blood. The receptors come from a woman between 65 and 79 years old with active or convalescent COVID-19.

The CDR3 nucleotides are TGTGCCAGCAGTCCTACAGGGGGCGGGAGGAACTATAATTCACCCCTCCACTTT. Encoded protein: CASSPTGGGRNYNSPLHF. The rearrangement links TRBV2 to TRBJ1-6; the match to TRBD1 covers 9 bases. The CDR3 extends over 18 amino acids. The germline V gene has CDR1 SNHLY and CDR2 FYNNEI. V shed 5 bases and J 3 bases; nucleotides not matched to a gene: 11.

Here the CDR3 reads CASSTSRGGPYEQYF. CDR3 in DNA: TGTGCCAGCAGCACCTCCCGGGGGGGTCCCTACGAGCAGTACTTC. The chain combines TRBV11-2 with TRBJ2-7; TRBD2 agrees at 8 bases. V trimming: 5 bases; J trimming: 2 bases; junction bases outside the gene matches: 8. The CDR3 has 15 residues. Per the germline V gene, CDR1 is SGHAT and CDR2 is FQNNGV.

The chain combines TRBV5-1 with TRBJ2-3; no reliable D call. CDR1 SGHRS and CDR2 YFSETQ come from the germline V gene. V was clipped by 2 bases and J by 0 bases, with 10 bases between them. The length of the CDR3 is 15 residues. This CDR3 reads CASSLGGTSTDTQYF. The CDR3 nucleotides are TGCGCCAGCAGCTTAGGCGGAACTAGCACAGATACGCAGTATTTT.

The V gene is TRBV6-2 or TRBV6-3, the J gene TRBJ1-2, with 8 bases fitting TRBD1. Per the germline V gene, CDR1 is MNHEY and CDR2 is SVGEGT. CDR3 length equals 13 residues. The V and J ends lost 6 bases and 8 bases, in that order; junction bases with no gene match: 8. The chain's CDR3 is CASSLDRDKGYTF. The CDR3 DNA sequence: TGTGCCAGCAGCCTGGACAGGGATAAGGGCTACACCTTC.

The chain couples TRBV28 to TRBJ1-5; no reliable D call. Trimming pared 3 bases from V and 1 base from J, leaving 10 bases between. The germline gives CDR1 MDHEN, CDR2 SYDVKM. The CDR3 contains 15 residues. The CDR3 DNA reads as TGTGCCAGCAGTTTCCGAGGGCACAGCAATCAGCCCCAGCATTTT. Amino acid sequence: CASSFRGHSNQPQHF.

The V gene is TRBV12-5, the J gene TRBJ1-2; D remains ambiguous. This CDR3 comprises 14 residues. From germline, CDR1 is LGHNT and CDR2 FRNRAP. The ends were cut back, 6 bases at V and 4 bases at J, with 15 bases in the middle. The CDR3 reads CASGNFQEGYGYTF. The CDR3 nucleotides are TGTGCTAGTGGGAATTTCCAGGAAGGCTATGGCTACACCTTC.

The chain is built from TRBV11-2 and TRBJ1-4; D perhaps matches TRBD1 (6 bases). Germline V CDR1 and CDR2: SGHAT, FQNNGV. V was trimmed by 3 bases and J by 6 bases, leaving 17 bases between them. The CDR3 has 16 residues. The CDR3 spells CASSFYGGRQDEKLFF. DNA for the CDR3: TGTGCCAGCAGCTTTTACGGGGGGCGTCAGGATGAAAAACTGTTTTTT.

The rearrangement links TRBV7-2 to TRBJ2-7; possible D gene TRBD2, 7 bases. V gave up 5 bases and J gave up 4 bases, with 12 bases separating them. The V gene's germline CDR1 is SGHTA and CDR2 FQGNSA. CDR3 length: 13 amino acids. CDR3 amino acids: CASSRSGTYEQYF. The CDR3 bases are TGTGCCAGCAGCCGGAGCGGGACATACGAGCAGTACTTC.

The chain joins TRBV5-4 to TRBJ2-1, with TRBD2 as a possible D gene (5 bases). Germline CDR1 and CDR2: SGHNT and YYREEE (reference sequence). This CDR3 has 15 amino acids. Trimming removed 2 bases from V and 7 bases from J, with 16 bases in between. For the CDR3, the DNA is TGTGCCAGCAGCTTAGGGCGGGCTTCTTTGAATGAGCAGTTCTTC. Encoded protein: CASSLGRASLNEQFF. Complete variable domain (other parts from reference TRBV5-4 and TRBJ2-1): ETGVTQSPTHLIKTRGQQVTLRCSSQSGHNTVSWYQQALGQGPQFIFQYYREEENGRGNFPPRFSGLQFPNYSSELNVNALELDDSALYLCASSLGRASLNEQFFGPGTRLTVL.

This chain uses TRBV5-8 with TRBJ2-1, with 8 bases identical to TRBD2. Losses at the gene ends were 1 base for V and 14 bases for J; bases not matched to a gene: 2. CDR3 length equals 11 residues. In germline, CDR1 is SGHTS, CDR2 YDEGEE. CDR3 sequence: CASSLLLAEFF. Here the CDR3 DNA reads TGTGCCAGCAGCTTGTTACTAGCGGAGTTCTTC.

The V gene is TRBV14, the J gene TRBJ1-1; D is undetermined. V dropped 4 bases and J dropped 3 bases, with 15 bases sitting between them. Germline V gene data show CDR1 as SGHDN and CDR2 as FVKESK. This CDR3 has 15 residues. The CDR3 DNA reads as TGTGCCAGCAGCCCCCGGACCAGGCGGGACACTGAAGCTTTCTTT. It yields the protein CASSPRTRRDTEAFF.

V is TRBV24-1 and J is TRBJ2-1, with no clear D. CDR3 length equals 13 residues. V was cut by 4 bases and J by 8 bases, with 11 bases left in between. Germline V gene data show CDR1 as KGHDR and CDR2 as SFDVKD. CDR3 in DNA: TGTGCCACCAGTGACCCTGGGCTGGATGAGCAGTTCTTC. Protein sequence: CATSDPGLDEQFF.

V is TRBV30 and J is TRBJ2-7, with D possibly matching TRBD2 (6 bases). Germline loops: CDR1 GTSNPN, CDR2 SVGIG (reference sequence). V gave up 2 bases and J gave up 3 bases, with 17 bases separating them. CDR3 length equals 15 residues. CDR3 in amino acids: CAWSPPGEFYYEQYF. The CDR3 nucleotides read TGTGCCTGGAGTCCACCGGGGGAATTTTACTACGAGCAGTACTTC.

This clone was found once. CDR3: CASSGLLGAQGNYGYTF. The CDR3, as DNA: TGTGCCAGCAGTGGGCTGCTGGGGGCGCAGGGGAACTATGGCTACACCTTC. The rearrangement links TRBV2 to TRBJ1-2, with D perhaps matching TRBD1 (6 bases). V lost 4 bases and J lost 2, with 20 bases in between. Germline values: CDR1 SNHLY, CDR2 FYNNEI. CDR3 length: 17 amino acids.

The CDR3 DNA is TGTGCCAGCACCATTGGGGGGACTAATCACAATGAGCAGTTCTTC. Translating it yields CASTIGGTNHNEQFF. The V call is TRBV9, the J call TRBJ2-1, with 7 bases fitting TRBD2. V lost 6 bases, J lost 5 bases, and 11 bases stayed unmatched. In germline, CDR1 is SGDLS, CDR2 YYNGEE. This CDR3 has 15 residues.

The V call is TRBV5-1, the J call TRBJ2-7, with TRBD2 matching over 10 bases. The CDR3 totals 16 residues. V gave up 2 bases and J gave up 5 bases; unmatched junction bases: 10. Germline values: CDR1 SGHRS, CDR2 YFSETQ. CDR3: CASSLSLAGAIDEQYF. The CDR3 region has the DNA TGCGCCAGCAGCTTAAGTCTAGCGGGAGCGATTGACGAGCAGTACTTC.

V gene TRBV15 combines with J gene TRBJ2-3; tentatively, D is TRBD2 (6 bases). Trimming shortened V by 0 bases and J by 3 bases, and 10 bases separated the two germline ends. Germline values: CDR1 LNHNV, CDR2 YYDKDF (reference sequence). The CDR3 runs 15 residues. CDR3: CATSRDGGQTDTQYF. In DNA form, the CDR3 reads TGTGCCACCAGCAGAGATGGAGGGCAGACAGATACGCAGTATTTT.

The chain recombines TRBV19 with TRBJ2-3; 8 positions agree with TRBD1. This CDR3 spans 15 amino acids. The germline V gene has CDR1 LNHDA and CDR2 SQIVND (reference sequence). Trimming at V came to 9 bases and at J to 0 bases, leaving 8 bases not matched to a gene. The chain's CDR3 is CASTDRGSSTDTQYF. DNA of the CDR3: TGTGCCAGCACCGACAGGGGATCTAGCACAGATACGCAGTATTTT.

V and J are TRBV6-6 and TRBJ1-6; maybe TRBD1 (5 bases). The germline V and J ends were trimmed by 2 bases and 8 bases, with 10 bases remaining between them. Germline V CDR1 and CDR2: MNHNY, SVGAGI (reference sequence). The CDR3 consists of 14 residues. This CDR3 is CASSYKGPDSPLHF. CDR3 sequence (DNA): TGTGCCAGCAGTTACAAGGGGCCTGATTCACCCCTCCACTTT.

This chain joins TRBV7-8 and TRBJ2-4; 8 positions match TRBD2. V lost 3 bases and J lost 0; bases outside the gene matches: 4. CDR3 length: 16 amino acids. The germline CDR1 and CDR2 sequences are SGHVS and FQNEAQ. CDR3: CASSFSGALAKNIQYF. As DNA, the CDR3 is TGTGCCAGCAGCTTTAGCGGGGCTCTAGCCAAAAACATTCAGTACTTC.